This TCR beta chain was recovered during a study of spatial heterogeneity in lung cancer. Background on the study: Sequence detection consistently recorded a greater number of beta-chain than alpha-chain sequences. As counted in raw reads, each unique TCR and UMI combination appeared more than ten times on average.

The J segment lost 4 bases and the V segment lost 3 bases, leaving 6 bases of the junction unmatched. Germline CDR1 reads SGHRS; CDR2 reads YFSETQ. The CDR3 length is 14 residues. This clonotype appeared many times. As to time point: sample taken at primary tumor resection. Unsorted tumor, nontumor lung tissue or cryopreserved PBMC supplied the whole RNA. Unique molecular identifiers tagged every individual TCR cDNA molecule. MiXCR, applied by TCRdb to the 5' RACE reads, yields one record per CDR3 protein. In the table there are over 45,000 distinct CDR3 sequences, approximately 5% of which are singletons.

Source: PBMCs, taken at surgery. The receptor comes from a male donor with early-stage non-small cell lung cancer. The chain combines TRBV5-1 with TRBJ2-7, with 8 bases that match TRBD2. The CDR3 nucleotides read TGCGCCAGCAGCTCCACTAGCGGAACATACGAGCAGTACTTC. As protein: CASSSTSGTYEQYF.